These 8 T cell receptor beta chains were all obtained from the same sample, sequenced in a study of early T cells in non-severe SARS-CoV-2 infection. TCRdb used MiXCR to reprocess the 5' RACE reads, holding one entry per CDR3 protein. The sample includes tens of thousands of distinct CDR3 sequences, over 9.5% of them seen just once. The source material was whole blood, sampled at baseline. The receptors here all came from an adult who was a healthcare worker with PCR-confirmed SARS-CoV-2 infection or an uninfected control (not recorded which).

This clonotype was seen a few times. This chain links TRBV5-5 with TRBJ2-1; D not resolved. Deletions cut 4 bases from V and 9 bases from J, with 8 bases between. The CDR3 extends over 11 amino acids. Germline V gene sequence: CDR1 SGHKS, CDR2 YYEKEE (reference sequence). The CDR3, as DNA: TGTGCCAGCAGCCGGACGGCTGAGCAGTTCTTC. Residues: CASSRTAEQFF.

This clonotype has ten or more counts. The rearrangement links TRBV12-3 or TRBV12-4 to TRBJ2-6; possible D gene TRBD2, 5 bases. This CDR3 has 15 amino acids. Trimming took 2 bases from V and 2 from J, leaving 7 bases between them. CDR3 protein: CASSLRGTGANVLTF. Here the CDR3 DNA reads TGTGCCAGCAGTTTAAGAGGGACTGGGGCCAACGTCCTGACTTTC.

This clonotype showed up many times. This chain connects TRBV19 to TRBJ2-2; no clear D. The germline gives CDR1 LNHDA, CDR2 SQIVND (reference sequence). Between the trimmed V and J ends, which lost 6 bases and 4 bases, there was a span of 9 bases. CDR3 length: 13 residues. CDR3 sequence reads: CASRSFVTGELFF. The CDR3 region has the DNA TGTGCCAGTAGAAGCTTCGTCACCGGGGAGCTGTTTTTT.

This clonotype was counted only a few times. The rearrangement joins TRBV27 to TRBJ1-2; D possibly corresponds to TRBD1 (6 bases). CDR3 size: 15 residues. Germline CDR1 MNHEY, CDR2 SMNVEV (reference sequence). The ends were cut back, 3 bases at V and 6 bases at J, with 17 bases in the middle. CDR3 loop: CASSFAVFSGDGYTF. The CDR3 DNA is TGTGCCAGCAGTTTCGCCGTGTTTTCAGGGGATGGCTACACCTTC.

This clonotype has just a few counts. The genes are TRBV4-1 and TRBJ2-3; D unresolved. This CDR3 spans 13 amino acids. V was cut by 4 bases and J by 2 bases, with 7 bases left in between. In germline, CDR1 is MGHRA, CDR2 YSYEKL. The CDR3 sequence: CASSPASTDTQYF. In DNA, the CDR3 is TGCGCCAGCAGCCCCGCGTCCACAGATACGCAGTATTTT.

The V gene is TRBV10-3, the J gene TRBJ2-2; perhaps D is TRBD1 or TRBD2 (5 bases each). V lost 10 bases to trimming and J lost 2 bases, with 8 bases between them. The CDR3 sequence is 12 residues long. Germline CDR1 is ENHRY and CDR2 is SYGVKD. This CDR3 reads CATGGNTGELFF. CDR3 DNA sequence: TGTGCCACTGGGGGAAACACCGGGGAGCTGTTTTTT.

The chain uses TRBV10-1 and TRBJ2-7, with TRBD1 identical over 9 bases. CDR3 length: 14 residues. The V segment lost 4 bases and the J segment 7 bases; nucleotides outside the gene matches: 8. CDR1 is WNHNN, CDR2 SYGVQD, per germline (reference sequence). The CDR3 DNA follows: TGCGCCAGCAGTGCGGGACAGGGTTTGCGTGAGCAGTACTTC. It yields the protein CASSAGQGLREQYF.

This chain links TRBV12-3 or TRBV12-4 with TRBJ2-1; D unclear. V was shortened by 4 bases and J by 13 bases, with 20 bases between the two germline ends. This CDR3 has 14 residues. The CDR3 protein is CASSSTSLAVLQFF. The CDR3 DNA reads TGTGCCAGCAGTTCGACCTCCCTGGCGGTGTTACAGTTCTTC.